One and the same sample provided the 12 T cell receptor beta chains below, sequenced in a study of early T cells in non-severe SARS-CoV-2 infection. One entry per CDR3 protein, called by TCRdb with MiXCR from the 5' RACE reads. The sample includes approximately 75,000 distinct CDR3 sequences, roughly 14% of them seen just once. Source: whole blood, taken at baseline. These receptors all stem from an adult who was a healthcare worker with PCR-confirmed SARS-CoV-2 infection or an uninfected control (not recorded which).

This clonotype was seen more than once but under ten times. The chain is built from TRBV18 and TRBJ1-4, with TRBD1 identical over 8 bases. The CDR3 is 19 amino acids. Germline V lookup: CDR1 KGHSH, CDR2 LQKENI. V trimming: 3 bases; J trimming: 0 bases; junction bases outside the gene matches: 12. The CDR3 reads CASSPSNGRGPATNEKLFF. CDR3 bases: TGTGCCAGCTCACCTTCAAATGGCAGGGGGCCCGCAACTAATGAAAAACTGTTTTTT.

This clonotype has only a few counts. Relative to the germline gene, one junction end is altered; a read error may explain this. The chain couples TRBV11-2 to TRBJ2-7; 9 bases agree with TRBD2. The germline gives CDR1 SGHAT, CDR2 FQNNGV. This CDR3 is 12 amino acids long. This CDR3 is CASSQNSGSLGF. In nucleotides, the CDR3 is TGTGCCAGCAGCCAGAATAGCGGGAGCCTTGGCTTC.

This clonotype came up a few times. This sequence joins TRBV5-1 and TRBJ2-3; TRBD1 aligns across 8 bases. J lost 4 bases, V lost 4 bases, and 5 bases had no gene match. Germline CDR1 SGHRS, CDR2 YFSETQ. The CDR3 spans 14 residues. CDR3 sequence reads: CASSRDRGADTQYF. The CDR3 coding sequence is TGCGCCAGCAGCCGCGACAGGGGAGCAGATACGCAGTATTTT.

In its sample, this clonotype was seen many times. The CDR3 nucleotides are TGTGCCAGCAGCTTATACGGGAGGGGCACAGATACGCAGTATTTT. Protein sequence: CASSLYGRGTDTQYF. The J gene is TRBJ2-3, the V gene TRBV7-2, with TRBD2 matching over 8 bases. The CDR3 length is 15 residues. In germline, CDR1 is SGHTA, CDR2 FQGNSA. J gave up 1 base and V 2 bases, and 2 bases lay outside the gene matches.

This rearrangement joins TRBV6-2 or TRBV6-3 to TRBJ2-1, with 8 bases fitting TRBD2. The CDR3 contains 14 residues. The V gene end was trimmed by 5 bases and the J gene end by 4 bases; junction bases not matched to a gene: 4. Germline values: CDR1 MNHEY, CDR2 SVGEGT. The CDR3 reads CASSSGSRYNEQFF. CDR3 sequence (DNA): TGTGCCAGCAGTAGCGGGAGTAGGTACAATGAGCAGTTCTTC.

The V and J genes are TRBV7-2 and TRBJ2-1; 7 nucleotides match TRBD1. CDR1 and CDR2 (germline): SGHTA, FQGNSA. This CDR3 comprises 16 residues. Trimming took 7 bases from V and 1 from J; bases not matched to a gene: 10. The CDR3 DNA is TGTGCCAGCAAAATCCAAGGGGGACAGTCCTACAATGAGCAGTTCTTC. Translation gives CASKIQGGQSYNEQFF. The whole variable domain, remainder taken from reference TRBV7-2 and TRBJ2-1, is GAGVSQSPSNKVTEKGKDVELRCDPISGHTALYWYRQSLGQGLEFLIYFQGNSAPDKSGLPSDRFSAERTGGSVSTLTIQRTQQEDSAVYLCASKIQGGQSYNEQFFGPGTRLTVL.

J is TRBJ1-5 and V is TRBV27; tentatively, D is TRBD1 (6 bases). This CDR3 comprises 14 residues. Germline values: CDR1 MNHEY, CDR2 SMNVEV (reference sequence). With 2 bases removed from V and 3 bases from J, the gap between germline ends came to 8 bases. The CDR3 region has the DNA TGTGCCAGCAGTTTAAGGGGGGTCAATCAGCCCCAGCATTTT. This encodes CASSLRGVNQPQHF.

The chain recombines TRBV14 with TRBJ1-1; D remains unclear. The CDR3 is made up of 14 amino acids. The V end lost 1 base, the J end lost 13 bases, and 19 bases lay between the germline ends. Germline assignment: CDR1 SGHDN and CDR2 FVKESK. The CDR3 is CASSQVTSPWIVFF. CDR3 DNA: TGTGCCAGCAGCCAAGTTACAAGCCCCTGGATAGTTTTCTTT.

In regard to this clonotype: A read error may account for a junction end that differs from germline. The chain employs TRBV11-2 and TRBJ2-4; tentative D call: TRBD2 (5 bases). The CDR3 covers 14 residues. In germline, CDR1 is SGHAT, CDR2 FQNNGV. The CDR3 is CTSSLDLAGNIQYF. The CDR3 coding sequence is TGTACCAGCAGCTTAGATCTTGCGGGAAACATTCAGTACTTC.

This clonotype was picked up many times. The chain uses TRBV5-1 and TRBJ2-3, with 9 bases identical to TRBD2. CDR3 length: 16 amino acids. Germline V gene data show CDR1 as SGHRS and CDR2 as YFSETQ. Trimming cost V 5 bases and J 3 bases; bases outside gene matches: 10. CDR3 sequence (DNA): TGCGCCAGCAGTAGCGGGAGCATGTCAAGGACAGATACGCAGTATTTT. This encodes CASSSGSMSRTDTQYF.

V and J are TRBV7-9 and TRBJ2-5, with D possibly being TRBD1 (6 bases). There are 15 residues in the CDR3. V was shortened by 8 bases and J by 4 bases, with 20 bases between the two germline ends. Looked up from germline, CDR1 is SEHNR and CDR2 is FQNEAQ (reference sequence). This chain's CDR3 is CASRPGQWSGETQYF. CDR3 sequence (DNA): TGTGCCAGCCGGCCAGGACAGTGGTCGGGAGAGACCCAGTACTTC.

This clonotype came up many times. The chain employs TRBV20-1 and TRBJ2-5, with 14 nucleotides matching TRBD2. The CDR3 length is 16 residues. The germline gives CDR1 DFQATT, CDR2 SNEGSKA (reference sequence). After removal of 5 bases from V and 5 bases from J, the junction contained 10 bases not matched to a gene. CDR3 nucleotides: TGCAGTGCTGGCGCGGGACTAGCGGGAGATTCGGAGACCCAGTACTTC. It yields the protein CSAGAGLAGDSETQYF.